This TCR beta chain was found in a study of a mutant IDH1 vaccine in newly diagnosed glioma (TCRdb year 2021). About the full investigation: Across visits V03 through V10, patients got a total of eight vaccinations, given in weeks 1, 3, 5, 7, 11, 15, 19 and 23. Vaccination was initiated 4-6 weeks after radiotherapy alone, or concurrently with temozolomide cycles in the chemotherapy-containing groups. Of the 30 or so patients who were treated, about 62% were male and 37.5% were female, and the mean age was approximately 40 years. Before enrollment, patients had received standard therapy of radiotherapy alone, temozolomide alone, or radiochemotherapy with temozolomide; most received the combination. Peripheral blood was drawn at six visits: V03 (baseline), V05, V07, V10, V12 and V13. For exploratory analyses, longitudinal TCRB deep sequencing was carried out in more than 20 treated patients wherever samples were available.

What the study reported, not specific to this receptor: The authors stated that sample limitations prevented analyses of patient blood samples from being reproduced. Immune responses induced by the vaccine were seen in roughly 95% of patients across multiple MHC alleles. Availability determined which PBMC samples were chosen for TCRB deep sequencing. Pseudoprogression seemed to be unrelated to changes in the top peripheral T cell clonotypes found by TCRB sequencing.

Based on the germline V gene (reference sequence), the CDR1 and CDR2 sequences are MNHEY and SMNVEV. The CDR3 goes from the cysteine to the phenylalanine over 18 residues. The CDR3 DNA has 54 bases and is translated from base 1. Trimming accounts for 6 bases at V and 1 base at J, while the number of junction bases matched to no gene is 10. A remark on this clone: The antigen it binds to is not known. Per-nucleotide qualities are absent, and no much larger clonotype sits a single base away.

This sample's time point label indicates: week 23, last vaccination. Every vaccine dose consisted of 300 ug of a 20-mer mutant IDH1 peptide in Montanide, administered subcutaneously together with topical imiquimod. All donors had newly diagnosed IDH1-mutant astrocytomas of WHO grade 3 or 4 that showed loss of nuclear ATRX. The samples were drawn from NOA16, a multicentre, single-arm, open-label phase I trial in Germany that tested a mutant IDH1 peptide vaccine in humans for the first time. Genomic DNA for TCRB sequencing was extracted from EDTA blood using the DNeasy Blood and Tissue Kit. Libraries were constructed by the immunoSEQ multiplex PCR assay. Following the manufacturer's protocol, the hsTCRB Kit was used to amplify rearranged TCR beta chain sequences. An Illumina MiSeq was used to sequence the TCRB libraries. Per the authors' processing: Demultiplexing, trimming and gene mapping were performed with the kit vendor's proprietary platform. TCRdb obtained this table from immuneACCESS and retained in-frame rearrangements with V and J assigned. These tables miss some clones; where compared with another copy, unresolved V genes account for less than half of the shortfall, and the remainder is unexplained. The D gene and trimming were derived from the DNA, and the V and J assignments and clone size from that table. The table for this sample lists roughly 60,000 clones; about 85% of them were counted only once. Jointly, the top ten make up roughly 4% of the sample.

This TCR came from a man aged 25 to 45 with glioma. The material was PBMCs, obtained from a glioma patient whose treatment included an IDH1 peptide vaccine. The receptor chain draws on TRBV27 and TRBJ2-4; 12 nucleotides in the junction match TRBD1. The CDR3 amino acid sequence is: CASSLGTGGRLAKNIQYF. DNA sequence: TGTGCCAGCAGCCTTGGGACAGGGGGCCGTTTGGCCAAAAACATTCAGTACTTC.